This note documents a single T cell receptor beta chain sequence. Germline values: CDR1 SGHTA, CDR2 FQGNSA. The CDR3 is 13 amino acids. The V gene end was trimmed by 5 bases and the J gene end by 5 bases; junction bases not matched to a gene: 5. The data are from a study of blood T cell repertoires in COVID-19. The table came from immunoSEQ multiplex PCR; TCRdb's copy has only in-frame clones and leaves some out. The sample lists approximately 300,000 clones; around nine tenths were seen once. This clonotype was obtained from a woman aged 30 to 39 who had recovered from COVID-19. Sequencing was done on a sample of PBMCs or T cells enriched from blood (not recorded which). This chain uses TRBV7-2 with TRBJ1-1; 7 bases map to TRBD1. CDR3 loop: CASSPQGDTEAFF. CDR3 DNA: TGTGCCAGCAGCCCCCAGGGGGATACTGAAGCTTTCTTT.